Presented here are 3 T cell receptor beta chains from one specimen sequenced in a study of cytomegalovirus exposure and HLA in healthy donors. The PCR made use of 60 Vbeta and 13 Jbeta primers. Profiled with immunoSEQ multiplex PCR; TCRdb holds only in-frame clones, not every one. The table records about 130,000 clones, 82% of them present only once. Sequencing was performed on PBMCs. Every receptor here comes from a boy between 2 and 15 years old in good health and CMV-seronegative.

Remarks on this clone: This sample includes further DNA sequences coding for the same CDR3. V is TRBV6-4 and J is TRBJ2-2, with a possible D match to TRBD2 (6 bases). Germline values: CDR1 MRHNA, CDR2 SNTAGT. V was trimmed by 6 bases and J by 6 bases, leaving 11 bases between them. The CDR3 is 13 residues long. CDR3 sequence (DNA): TGTGCCAGCAGCGAAACTAGCTCCGGGGAGCTGTTTTTT. Translating it yields CASSETSSGELFF.

V gene TRBV7-9 combines with J gene TRBJ1-1; TRBD1 matches at 7 bases. With V trimmed by 2 bases and J by 7 bases, 4 bases remained unmatched. This CDR3 has 13 amino acids. Germline V gene data show CDR1 as SEHNR and CDR2 as FQNEAQ (reference sequence). Here the CDR3 reads CASSLLQGYEAFF. CDR3 nucleotides: TGTGCCAGCAGCTTACTACAGGGGTATGAAGCTTTCTTT.

This chain joins TRBV6-1 and TRBJ2-7; D possibly corresponds to TRBD2 (5 bases). Germline assignment: CDR1 MNHNS and CDR2 SASEGT. The CDR3 is 15 residues long. V lost 1 base and J 6 bases, leaving 16 bases between the germline ends. Written as DNA, the CDR3 is TGTGCCAGCAGTGAAGATGGAGGTGCCGGCGTCGAGCAGTACTTC. This codes for CASSEDGGAGVEQYF.